This TCR beta chain was retrieved from a study of cytotoxic CD8 clonotypes in ibrutinib-treated CLL. General observations from the study: Public clonotypes, an uncommon group, contracted or remained stable on treatment. An increase in clonality occurred at ibrutinib response, followed by a return toward baseline at progression. Sampling times differed between sustained-remission and progressing patients.

Germline V CDR1 and CDR2: SQVTM, ANQGSEA. Trimming shortened V by 7 bases and J by 5 bases, and 14 bases separated the two germline ends. The CDR3 extends over 13 amino acids. Generated by immunoSEQ multiplex PCR, the TCRdb table keeps only in-frame clones and is missing some. This table has 150,000 or so clones, 79% appearing once. Cryopreserved PBMCs were the source of roughly 2 micrograms of genomic DNA, which went to TCR beta libraries. With respect to this clone: The antigen is not known.

This chain connects TRBV29-1 to TRBJ2-2; tentative D call: TRBD2 (6 bases). The source material was PBMCs, sampled after 12 months of ibrutinib treatment. This clonotype was obtained from a human donor with chronic lymphocytic leukemia. The CDR3 nucleotides read TGCAGCGGGGGACTGCAAATGACCGGGGAGCTGTTTTTT. Translating it yields CSGGLQMTGELFF.